What follows are 25 T cell receptor beta chains derived from one specimen sequenced in a study of blood T cell repertoires in COVID-19. The repertoire was sequenced with immunoSEQ multiplex PCR; TCRdb's copy has only in-frame clones and lacks some. The table has about 200,000 clones, 88% seen once. Material for sequencing was peripheral blood. The receptor set was obtained from a man between 18 and 29 years old with active or convalescent COVID-19.

The CDR3: CASRPTKFDASGNTIYF. As DNA, the CDR3 is TGTGCCAGCAGACCTACTAAATTTGATGCCTCTGGAAACACCATATATTTT. The chain carries TRBV7-8 and TRBJ1-3, with no clear D. V lost 6 bases to trimming and J lost 0 bases, with 18 bases between them. CDR3 length: 17 amino acids. Germline V gives CDR1 SGHVS, CDR2 FQNEAQ. Looking up the rest from reference TRBV7-8 and TRBJ1-3 gives the full variable domain: GAGVSQSPRYKVAKRGQDVALRCDPISGHVSLFWYQQALGQGPEFLTYFQNEAQLDKSGLPSDRFFAERPEGSVSTLKIQRTQQEDSAVYLCASRPTKFDASGNTIYFGEGSWLTVV.

The J gene is TRBJ1-4, the V gene TRBV30; TRBD1 matches 8 bases. The CDR3 sequence is 13 residues long. After removal of 4 bases from V and 6 bases from J, the junction contained 4 bases not matched to a gene. Germline V gene sequence: CDR1 GTSNPN, CDR2 SVGIG (reference sequence). The CDR3 DNA sequence: TGTGCCTGGAACCAGGGGGCTTATGAAAAACTGTTTTTT. Its translation is CAWNQGAYEKLFF.

The chain combines TRBV4-1 with TRBJ1-4, with D maybe TRBD1 (6 bases). This CDR3 has 15 residues. Looked up from germline, CDR1 is MGHRA and CDR2 is YSYEKL. Trimming cost V 1 base and J 4 bases, with 10 bases left between them. The CDR3 DNA sequence: TGCGCCAGCAGCCAAGCAGGGGCGGGTAATGAAAAACTGTTTTTT. It translates to CASSQAGAGNEKLFF.

This chain connects TRBV27 to TRBJ1-6, with 8 bases lining up with TRBD1. The CDR3 runs to 15 residues. Unmatched junction bases numbered 7, after V lost 5 bases and J lost 7 bases. Per germline, CDR1 MNHEY and CDR2 SMNVEV (reference sequence). Here the CDR3 DNA reads TGTGCCAGCAGTCCCCGACAGGGGATCAATTCACCCCTCCACTTT. This codes for CASSPRQGINSPLHF.

This sequence joins TRBV19 and TRBJ1-1; no clear D gene. The CDR3 loop spans 13 amino acids. Germline CDR1 and CDR2: LNHDA and SQIVND (reference sequence). The V gene lost 5 bases and the J gene lost 1 base, with 8 bases spanning the gap. The CDR3 protein is CASSSTRNTEAFF. The CDR3 DNA reads TGTGCCAGTAGTTCGACAAGGAACACTGAAGCTTTCTTT. The whole variable domain, remainder taken from reference TRBV19 and TRBJ1-1, is DGGITQSPKYLFRKEGQNVTLSCEQNLNHDAMYWYRQDPGQGLRLIYYSQIVNDFQKGDIAEGYSVSREKKESFPLTVTSAQKNPTAFYLCASSSTRNTEAFFGQGTRLTVV.

The sample holds one count of this clone. J is TRBJ2-7 and V is TRBV30, with 7 bases matching TRBD1. Per the germline V gene, CDR1 is GTSNPN and CDR2 is SVGIG (reference sequence). This CDR3 comprises 13 residues. The V and J ends lost 1 base and 6 bases, in that order; junction bases with no gene match: 6. As DNA, the CDR3 is TGTGCCTGGAGTGCTCGGGACAGCACCGAGCAGTACTTC. It is translated as CAWSARDSTEQYF. The full variable domain, with the rest looked up from reference TRBV30 and TRBJ2-7, is SQTIHQWPATLVQPVGSPLSLECTVEGTSNPNLYWYRQAAGRGLQLLFYSVGIGQISSEVPQNLSASRPQDRQFILSSKKLLLSDSGFYLCAWSARDSTEQYFGPGTRLTVT.

V gene TRBV5-6 combines with J gene TRBJ1-4; D may be TRBD1 (5 bases). CDR1 is SGHDT, CDR2 YYEEEE, per germline. Trimming took off 2 bases at V and 8 bases at J, with 13 bases between the two ends. The length of the CDR3 is 14 residues. As DNA, the CDR3 is TGTGCCAGCAGCTTCGCGGGGGGTAGGGAAAAACTGTTTTTT. As protein: CASSFAGGREKLFF.

This chain links TRBV29-1 with TRBJ1-5; a weak D match, TRBD1 (5 bases). Germline-derived CDR1 and CDR2 are SQVTM and ANQGSEA. The CDR3 sequence is 16 residues long. The V gene lost 6 bases and the J gene lost 1 base, with 19 bases spanning the gap. CDR3 protein: CSVGGRPTESNQPQHF. Here the CDR3 DNA reads TGCAGCGTGGGGGGACGCCCGACAGAGAGCAATCAGCCCCAGCATTTT.

The chain uses TRBV9 and TRBJ2-3, with 10 bases fitting TRBD1. Losses at the gene ends were 3 bases for V and 14 bases for J; bases not matched to a gene: 6. This CDR3 is 12 amino acids long. Germline loops: CDR1 SGDLS, CDR2 YYNGEE. The CDR3 region has the DNA TGTGCCAGCAGCGCCGGGACAGGGGTTTTGTATTTT. It is translated as CASSAGTGVLYF.

The chain couples TRBV2 to TRBJ1-1; no firm D call. The germline V gene encodes CDR1 SNHLY and CDR2 FYNNEI. With 8 bases removed from V and 4 bases from J, the gap between germline ends came to 14 bases. The CDR3 covers 13 residues. The CDR3 reads CASCGRRATEAFF. The CDR3 coding sequence is TGTGCCAGCTGTGGACGGAGGGCCACTGAAGCTTTCTTT.

This clone was found a few times. The genes are TRBV3-1 (or the pseudogene TRBV3-2) and TRBJ1-6; TRBD1 matches at 8 bases. The CDR3 has 15 amino acids. V dropped 3 bases and J dropped 9; count of bases not matched to a gene: 7. Looked up from germline, CDR1 is LGHDT and CDR2 is YNNKEL (reference sequence). Here the CDR3 reads CASSQTTGVGSPLHF. CDR3 nucleotide sequence: TGTGCCAGCAGCCAGACGACAGGGGTAGGTTCACCCCTCCACTTT.

This clone was seen a handful of times. This chain joins TRBV20-1 and TRBJ2-3; TRBD2 matches 8 bases. The CDR3 is made up of 18 amino acids. V shed 3 bases, J shed 1 base, and the junction held 15 bases outside the gene matches. Germline V gene sequence: CDR1 DFQATT, CDR2 SNEGSKA (reference sequence). This CDR3 is CSASLDRGGPVGTDTQYF. As DNA, the CDR3 is TGCAGTGCTAGTCTAGACCGGGGGGGCCCAGTTGGCACAGATACGCAGTATTTT.

The rearrangement links TRBV7-2 to TRBJ1-1; D remains ambiguous. This CDR3 contains 14 residues. Trimming pared 5 bases from V and 1 base from J, leaving 11 bases between. Germline CDR1 reads SGHTA; CDR2 reads FQGNSA. Here the CDR3 DNA reads TGTGCCAGCAGCGTCCGGGCGGGGAACACTGAAGCTTTCTTT. Translation gives CASSVRAGNTEAFF.

This clone appeared a single time. V gene TRBV19 combines with J gene TRBJ1-2; 9 bases are a match to TRBD1. Germline V gene sequence: CDR1 LNHDA, CDR2 SQIVND (reference sequence). The CDR3 has 14 residues. V lost 7 bases and J lost 2; bases outside the gene matches: 5. DNA of the CDR3: TGTGCCAGTACTCCGGGACAGGGAAACTATGGCTACACCTTC. As protein: CASTPGQGNYGYTF.

CDR3 protein: CASSPTRNPYSGNTIYF. The CDR3 DNA follows: TGTGCCAGCTCACCAACGAGAAATCCCTACTCTGGAAACACCATATATTTT. The rearrangement uses TRBV18 and TRBJ1-3; D not certain. The CDR3 totals 17 residues. CDR1 KGHSH and CDR2 LQKENI come from the germline V gene. The V and J ends lost 2 bases and 0 bases respectively, with 14 bases between them.

This CDR3 is CASSLGGRRDNEQFF. The CDR3 DNA is TGTGCCAGCAGCTTGGGCGGGAGACGGGACAATGAGCAGTTCTTC. The J gene is TRBJ2-1, the V gene TRBV5-4; 7 bases map to TRBD2. The CDR3 loop spans 15 amino acids. Germline CDR1 and CDR2: SGHNT and YYREEE (reference sequence). After removal of 0 bases from V and 5 bases from J, the junction contained 5 bases not matched to a gene.

This clone was seen more than once but under ten times. The chain carries TRBV4-3 and TRBJ1-2; D not certain. Germline assignment: CDR1 LGHNA and CDR2 YSLEER. This CDR3 is 16 amino acids long. V shed 0 bases and J shed 2 bases, with 13 bases lying between them. The CDR3 loop is CASSQDRGGGNYGYTF. CDR3 DNA sequence: TGCGCCAGCAGCCAAGATCGGGGAGGAGGAAACTATGGCTACACCTTC.

This chain connects TRBV29-1 to TRBJ1-2; TRBD1 matches at 8 bases. V was clipped by 3 bases and J by 7 bases; unmatched bases: 10. Germline V gives CDR1 SQVTM, CDR2 ANQGSEA. This CDR3 contains 14 residues. The CDR3 coding sequence is TGCAGCGTTGACGAACAGGGGGATCTGAGTGGCTACACCTTC. Translated: CSVDEQGDLSGYTF.

The CDR3 coding sequence is TGCGCCAGCAGCCAAGACCCTAGCGGGGTTGGGGAGCAGTTCTTC. It yields the protein CASSQDPSGVGEQFF. The gene calls are TRBV4-1 and TRBJ2-1; 9 bases agree with TRBD2. V gave up 0 bases and J gave up 10 bases; unmatched junction bases: 7. This CDR3 spans 15 amino acids. Germline V gene sequence: CDR1 MGHRA, CDR2 YSYEKL.

The V gene is TRBV6-2 or TRBV6-3, the J gene TRBJ1-1; 10 nucleotides line up with TRBD1. V was clipped by 6 bases and J by 6 bases; unmatched bases: 10. The CDR3 contains 15 residues. CDR1 is MNHEY and CDR2 is SVGEGT in the germline V gene. CDR3 loop: CASSLVGQGVAEAFF. CDR3 nucleotides: TGTGCCAGCAGCCTGGTCGGACAGGGGGTGGCTGAAGCTTTCTTT.

The J gene is TRBJ2-1, the V gene TRBV5-1, with a weak D call TRBD1 (5 bases). The CDR3 sequence is 13 residues long. The V gene lost 0 bases and the J gene lost 6 bases, with 7 bases spanning the gap. Per germline, CDR1 SGHRS and CDR2 YFSETQ. The CDR3 region has the DNA TGCGCCAGCAGCTTGGCTACAGGCAATGAGCAGTTCTTC. It translates to CASSLATGNEQFF.

The rearrangement joins TRBV4-1 to TRBJ1-5; 9 bases are shared with TRBD1. CDR3 length: 15 residues. Germline CDR1 reads MGHRA; CDR2 reads YSYEKL. The V gene end was trimmed by 2 bases and the J gene end by 6 bases; junction bases not matched to a gene: 5. The CDR3 region is CASSQMDRGGQPQHF. For the CDR3, the DNA is TGCGCCAGCAGCCAAATGGACAGGGGAGGTCAGCCCCAGCATTTT.

This chain links TRBV5-1 with TRBJ2-3; D is unresolved. With 4 bases removed from V and 1 base from J, the gap between germline ends came to 10 bases. CDR3 length: 14 amino acids. Germline V gives CDR1 SGHRS, CDR2 YFSETQ. CDR3 coding DNA: TGCGCCAGCAGCGCACCGGTTCGCACAGATACGCAGTATTTT. Amino acids: CASSAPVRTDTQYF.

The genes are TRBV27 and TRBJ2-3; tentatively, D is TRBD2 (6 bases). The germline V gene has CDR1 MNHEY and CDR2 SMNVEV (reference sequence). CDR3 size: 15 residues. V was trimmed by 7 bases and J by 2 bases, leaving 16 bases between them. The CDR3 nucleotides are TGTGCCAGCACCGATCGGGGAGGAGACACAGATACGCAGTATTTT. Its translation is CASTDRGGDTDTQYF.

The gene calls are TRBV5-8 and TRBJ1-1, with 10 bases fitting TRBD1. The CDR3 extends over 16 amino acids. With V trimmed by 3 bases and J by 4 bases, 9 bases remained unmatched. Germline-derived CDR1 and CDR2 are SGHTS and YDEGEE. In nucleotides, the CDR3 is TGTGCCAGCAGCTCGATGACAGGGGGCCTTGGCACTGAAGCTTTCTTT. Amino acid sequence: CASSSMTGGLGTEAFF.